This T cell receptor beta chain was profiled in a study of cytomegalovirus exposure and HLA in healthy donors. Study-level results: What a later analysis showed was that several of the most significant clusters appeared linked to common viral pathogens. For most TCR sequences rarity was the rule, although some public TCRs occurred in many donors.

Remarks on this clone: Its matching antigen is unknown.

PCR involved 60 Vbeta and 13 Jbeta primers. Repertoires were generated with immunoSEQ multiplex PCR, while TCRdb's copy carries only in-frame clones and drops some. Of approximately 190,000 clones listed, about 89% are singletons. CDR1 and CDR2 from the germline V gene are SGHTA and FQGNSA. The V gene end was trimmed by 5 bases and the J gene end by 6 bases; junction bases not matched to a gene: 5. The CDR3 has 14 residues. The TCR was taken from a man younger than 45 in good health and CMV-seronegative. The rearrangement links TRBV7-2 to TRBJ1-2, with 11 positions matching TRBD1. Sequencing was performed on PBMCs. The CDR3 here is CASSTRTGGNGYTF. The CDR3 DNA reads TGTGCCAGCAGCACCAGGACAGGGGGCAATGGCTACACCTTC.